This T cell receptor beta chain derives from a study of blood T cell repertoires in COVID-19. Per germline, CDR1 SEHNR and CDR2 FQNEAQ (reference sequence). The V end was cut by 5 bases, the J end by 3 bases, with 11 bases between. The CDR3 runs 13 residues. As originally analysed: For nucleated cells, counts were estimated from reference gene primer amplification. Only in-frame clones appear in the TCRdb table, and some are missing; sequencing was by immunoSEQ multiplex PCR. V and J calls and clone size are those listed in that table; D and trimming were worked out from the DNA. The data hold a few hundred thousand clones, with around 85% observed a single time.

The sequencing sample was made of PBMCs or T cells enriched from blood (not recorded which). This rearrangement joins TRBV7-9 to TRBJ2-7, with a possible D match to TRBD2 (5 bases). This receptor was taken from a man aged 40-50 years who had recovered from COVID-19. DNA for the CDR3: TGTGCCAGCAGCCCAGCCGGAGGCTACGAGCAGTACTTC. Translated, it gives CASSPAGGYEQYF.